This is a list of T cell receptor beta chains from one sample in a study of shared clonotypes between healthy human individuals. The protocol was immunoSEQ multiplex PCR, while the TCRdb copy is restricted to in-frame clones and leaves out a portion. This table holds around 2,000,000 clones, approximately 94% found once. Sequencing used naive CD8+ T cells sorted from blood. The receptors derive from a man aged 18 to 35 in good health. CDR3s include the opening cysteine and the closing phenylalanine or tryptophan. The D gene is left open where the match is weak. Clone size is stated in some rows and not others, as once, few, many or a class when expanded.

TRBD2	.	TRBV6-5	TRBJ2-5	TGTGCCAGCAGGGGGGGGGTCCAAGAGACCCAGTACTTC	CASRGGVQETQYF
.	.	TRBV13	TRBJ2-5	TGTGCCAGCAGCCCCGAGGGGGCGGGGGAAGAGACCCAGTACTTC	CASSPEGAGEETQYF
TRBD2	.	TRBV12-5	TRBJ2-7	TGTGCTAGTGGTTTGGTACCCAGCGGGACCTTCTTCTACGATCCAACAGACTTC	CASGLVPSGTFFYDPTDF
.	.	TRBV27	TRBJ2-7	TGTGCCAGCAGAACCCGAGGGGATGTCGAGCAGTACTTC	CASRTRGDVEQYF
.	once	TRBV4-1	TRBJ2-7	TGCGCCAGCAGCCAGGCAGGGTCCTACGAGCAGTACTTC	CASSQAGSYEQYF
.	.	TRBV9	TRBJ2-7	TGTGCCAGCAGCGTATCGACAGATCGGTCCTACGAGCAGTACTTC	CASSVSTDRSYEQYF
TRBD1	.	TRBV9	TRBJ1-4	TGTGCCAGCAGCCCTTGGGACAGGGGAACTGAACTGTTTTTT	CASSPWDRGTELFF
TRBD1	.	TRBV9	TRBJ1-4	TGTGCCAGCAGCGTCGGGACAGCCTTTGCAACTAATGAAAAACTGTTTTTT	CASSVGTAFATNEKLFF
TRBD2	.	TRBV7-3	TRBJ2-3	TGTGCCAGCAGCACGACCGGGACTAGCGGGGATAGGCAGTATTTT	CASSTTGTSGDRQYF
TRBD1	once	TRBV2	TRBJ2-5	TGTGCCAGCAGGCCGGGACAGCTTTCGGAGACCCAGTACTTC	CASRPGQLSETQYF
.	.	TRBV7-9	TRBJ2-5	TGTGCCAGCAGCACAATGTGGGGGGCACATCAAGAGACCCAGTACTTC	CASSTMWGAHQETQYF
TRBD1	.	TRBV29-1	TRBJ1-1	TGCAGCGGCCAGGGGGGGCGGGGCACTGAAGCTTTCTTT	CSGQGGRGTEAFF
TRBD1	.	TRBV4-1	TRBJ1-1	TGCGCCAGCAGCCCAGGACAGGGTGGCACTGAAGCTTTCTTT	CASSPGQGGTEAFF
TRBD1	.	TRBV27	TRBJ1-2	TGTGCCAGCAGTCCAGGGGGCTTATCTTCCTATGGCTACACCTTC	CASSPGGLSSYGYTF
.	.	TRBV4-1	TRBJ2-1	TGCGCCAGCAGCCAAGATATGGAGAGCAATGAGCAGTTCTTC	CASSQDMESNEQFF
.	.	TRBV27	TRBJ2-1	TGTGCCAGCAGTCCTAATCGGGGACCTACTGGGAACAATGAGCAGTTCTTC	CASSPNRGPTGNNEQFF
.	.	TRBV23-1	TRBJ2-7	TGCGCCAGCACTCAATGGTGGAGCCGGCAGGGGATGATGAACGAGCAGTACTTC	CASTQWWSRQGMMNEQYF
TRBD1	.	TRBV5-6	TRBJ2-7	TGTGCCAGCAGCTTGGGGACAGGGTTTCTATACGAGCAGTACTTC	CASSLGTGFLYEQYF
TRBD2	.	TRBV4-1	TRBJ2-3	TGCGCCAGCAGCCACGGGACTAGCGGGGGGGCCCCTGCAGATACGCAGTATTTT	CASSHGTSGGAPADTQYF
TRBD1	once	TRBV5-1	TRBJ2-7	TGCGCCAGCAGCTGGCCGGGACAGGGGGTACCCTACGAGCAGTACTTC	CASSWPGQGVPYEQYF
.	many	TRBV28	TRBJ2-7	TGTGCCAGTTGTGAAGCCCAGGAGCAGTACTTC	CASCEAQEQYF
TRBD1	few	TRBV13	TRBJ2-5	TGTGCCAGCAGCTCCTGGACAGGGTTAGAGACCCAGTACTTC	CASSSWTGLETQYF
.	.	TRBV6-5	TRBJ1-4	TGTGCCAGCAGTTACTCGGGCACGAATGAAAAACTGTTTTTT	CASSYSGTNEKLFF
.	.	TRBV25-1	TRBJ2-1	TGTGCCACCGGGGTAGGGGTGGATGAGCAGTTCTTC	CATGVGVDEQFF
.	once	TRBV11-2	TRBJ2-7	TGTGCCAGCAGCTTAGCCAGGACCTACGAGCAGTACTTC	CASSLARTYEQYF